These T cell receptor beta chains were read from a single sample in a study of T-cell memory formation after mild COVID-19. Using its own MiXCR run on the 5' RACE reads, TCRdb lists one record per CDR3 protein. In the table there are about 140,000 distinct CDR3 sequences, approximately 15% of which are singletons. Sequencing used PBMCs or a T cell subset sorted from them (not recorded which). Every receptor here comes from an adult woman who had mild COVID-19 (a few samples of this study predate the infection). Cell type and time point are not known. CDR3s include the opening cysteine and the closing phenylalanine or tryptophan. The D gene is left open where the match is weak. The listing skips clone size in some rows; elsewhere it reads once, few, many or a size class.

15	NA	TRBV25-1	NA	TRBJ2-7	TGTGCCAGCAGTGATGACGGTGGGATTATCTACGAGCAGTACTTC	CASSDDGGIIYEQYF
13	few	TRBV29-1	NA	TRBJ1-1	TGCAGCGTTGAGAGGGCGATGAACACTGAAGCTTTCTTT	CSVERAMNTEAFF
16	many	TRBV9	TRBD2	TRBJ2-1	TGTGCCAGCAGCCCAAGTCTAGCGGGGGACTCCAATGAGCAGTTCTTC	CASSPSLAGDSNEQFF
15	NA	TRBV7-9	NA	TRBJ2-7	TGTGCCAGCAGCTCGAAAACGGGCAGAACAAGCGAGCAGTACTTC	CASSSKTGRTSEQYF
14	NA	TRBV6-5	NA	TRBJ1-5	TGTGCCAGCAGCCCTGGGAGGGGTAATCAGCCCCAGCATTTT	CASSPGRGNQPQHF
13	few	TRBV9	NA	TRBJ1-1	TGTGCCAGCAGCGTTGGCTGGAACACTGAAGCTTTCTTT	CASSVGWNTEAFF
12	few	TRBV20-1	NA	TRBJ2-7	TGCAGTGCTAGGTTGGACAGCTACGAGCAGTACTTC	CSARLDSYEQYF
15	few	TRBV7-8	TRBD2	TRBJ2-3	TGTGCCAGCAGCCAACTAGCGGGAGGGCCAGATACGCAGTATTTT	CASSQLAGGPDTQYF
14	NA	TRBV20-1	NA	TRBJ1-1	TGCAGTGCTAGAGGACAGCTCATGAACACTGAAGCTTTCTTT	CSARGQLMNTEAFF
15	NA	TRBV29-1	TRBD2	TRBJ2-3	TGCAGCGTAGCTCGGGGGGGCTTGAGCACAGATACGCAGTATTTT	CSVARGGLSTDTQYF
14	few	TRBV7-2	NA	TRBJ2-1	TGTGCCAGCAGCCTCCAGGACTACGTCAATGAGCAGTTCTTC	CASSLQDYVNEQFF
14	NA	TRBV11-2	NA	TRBJ2-7	TGTGCCAGCAGCTTGGGGGGAGTTCTACACGAGCAGTACTTC	CASSLGGVLHEQYF
14	NA	TRBV27	NA	TRBJ2-7	TGTGCCAGCAGAACCCAGGGGGGTGTAAGTGAGCAGTACTTC	CASRTQGGVSEQYF
13	NA	TRBV7-2	NA	TRBJ1-1	TGTGCCAGCAGCTTAGTTGTGGAGACTGAAGCTTTCTTT	CASSLVVETEAFF
15	few	TRBV6-2/TRBV6-3	TRBD2	TRBJ2-1	TGTGCCAGCAGTTACTCGCTAGCGGGGTACAATGAGCAGTTCTTC	CASSYSLAGYNEQFF
12	few	TRBV15	NA	TRBJ2-1	TGTGCCACGGGCAGGGATCGAGCTGAGCAGTTCTTC	CATGRDRAEQFF
15	few	TRBV5-1	TRBD1	TRBJ1-1	TGCGCCAGCAGTGGACAGGGGTTGGGAAGCACTGAAGCTTTCTTT	CASSGQGLGSTEAFF
17	NA	TRBV6-6	TRBD2	TRBJ2-1	TGTGCCAGCACCCAAAGCGGCGGGAGTGGGTCCTACAATGAGCAGTTCTTC	CASTQSGGSGSYNEQFF
15	many	TRBV5-1	NA	TRBJ2-7	TGCGCCAGCAGCTTGTCCGGGACGGGAACCTACGAGCAGTACTTC	CASSLSGTGTYEQYF
14	once	TRBV30	NA	TRBJ2-7	TGTGCCTGGACCGGGACACGCCCGTCCTACGAGCAGTACTTC	CAWTGTRPSYEQYF
14	few	TRBV4-1	TRBD2	TRBJ2-5	TGCGCCAGCAGGCCGACCGGGGGGGCAGAGACCCAGTACTTC	CASRPTGGAETQYF
15	many	TRBV28	TRBD1	TRBJ2-5	TGTGCCAGCAGTTTGACAGGGGTTACACAAGAGACCCAGTACTTC	CASSLTGVTQETQYF
16	NA	TRBV7-9	NA	TRBJ2-5	TGTGCCAGCAGCGCCGAGAGAAGCGACAGCGGGGAGACCCAGTACTTC	CASSAERSDSGETQYF
15	few	TRBV7-9	NA	TRBJ2-7	TGTGCCAGCAGCTTACCGGGACGGAGCTCCTACGAGCAGTACTTC	CASSLPGRSSYEQYF
15	few	TRBV5-1	NA	TRBJ2-2	TGCGCCAGCAGCTTGGTAGAGGGCGGCACCGGGGAGCTGTTTTTT	CASSLVEGGTGELFF
14	few	TRBV12-3/TRBV12-4	NA	TRBJ2-3	TGTGCCAGCCACCCCGGGCTCAGCACAGATACGCAGTATTTT	CASHPGLSTDTQYF
16	NA	TRBV12-3/TRBV12-4	TRBD1	TRBJ1-4	TGTGCCAGCAGTTTAAGAATCGGACAGGGACCTGAAAAACTGTTTTTT	CASSLRIGQGPEKLFF
11	NA	TRBV7-2	NA	TRBJ2-4	TGTGCCAGCAGCCTCCAAAACATTCAGTACTTC	CASSLQNIQYF
13	NA	TRBV24-1	NA	TRBJ1-2	TGTGCCACCAGTGATTTGTCGTTCGGGGGCTACACCTTC	CATSDLSFGGYTF
13	few	TRBV24-1	TRBD1	TRBJ2-3	TGTGCCACCAGGGGGACAGCCACAGATACGCAGTATTTT	CATRGTATDTQYF
12	NA	TRBV30	TRBD1	TRBJ2-7	TGTGCCTGGAAGGGGACAGCCTACGAGCAGTACTTC	CAWKGTAYEQYF
16	few	TRBV13	TRBD1	TRBJ2-2	TGTGCCAGCAGCTCACGTAGGACAGGGGCGTCAATCCTCCTGTTTTTT	CASSSRRTGASILLFF
15	few	TRBV7-9	TRBD1	TRBJ2-7	TGTGCCAGCAGCTCCCAATGGACAGGGGTTCGCGAGCAGTACTTC	CASSSQWTGVREQYF
15	few	TRBV6-5	TRBD1	TRBJ2-7	TGTGCCAGCAGTTACTCCGGGACAGGAATCTACGAGCAGTACTTC	CASSYSGTGIYEQYF
16	few	TRBV5-6	TRBD2	TRBJ2-3	TGTGCCAGCAGCTTGAATAGCGGGGGGTCCCCAGATACGCAGTATTTT	CASSLNSGGSPDTQYF
12	NA	TRBV27	TRBD1	TRBJ2-7	TGTGCCAGCGGGACAGGGCCCTACGAGCAGTACTTC	CASGTGPYEQYF
18	NA	TRBV10-3	TRBD2	TRBJ2-1	TGTGCCATCAGTGAAAGTCCCCTAGCGGGAAGCTCCTACAATGAGCAGTTCTTC	CAISESPLAGSSYNEQFF
15	few	TRBV7-7	TRBD2	TRBJ2-2	TGTGCTAGCAGCTTATCTAGCGGGAGCGCCGGGGAGCTGTTTTTT	CASSLSSGSAGELFF
16	NA	TRBV5-6	NA	TRBJ2-6	TGTGCCAGCAGCTTGCCCTCAAATACTGGGGCCAACGTCCTGACTTTC	CASSLPSNTGANVLTF
14	NA	TRBV7-9	TRBD2	TRBJ2-3	TGTGCCAGCATCGTAGCGGGGAGCACAGATACGCAGTATTTT	CASIVAGSTDTQYF
14	NA	TRBV7-9	NA	TRBJ1-1	TGTGCCAGCAGCTTAGGGATAGCGGACACTGAAGCTTTCTTT	CASSLGIADTEAFF
15	NA	TRBV29-1	NA	TRBJ2-5	TGCAGCGCTGGCAATCGTGAGGTGAAGGTAGAGACCCAGTACTTC	CSAGNREVKVETQYF
15	few	TRBV30	TRBD1	TRBJ1-5	TGTGCCTGGAGTGTCGATACAGGGGGCGGACAGCCCCAGCATTTT	CAWSVDTGGGQPQHF
15	once	TRBV12-3/TRBV12-4	NA	TRBJ2-6	TGTGCCAGCAGTTTACACGGGTCTGGGGCCAACGTCCTGACTTTC	CASSLHGSGANVLTF
14	NA	TRBV7-6	NA	TRBJ1-5	TGTGCCAGCAGCGCAGGGTCCCCCAATCAGCCCCAGCATTTT	CASSAGSPNQPQHF
15	NA	TRBV20-1	TRBD1	TRBJ2-3	TGCAGTGCCTGGGGGACAGGGCAAGGCACAGATACGCAGTATTTT	CSAWGTGQGTDTQYF
12	NA	TRBV20-1	TRBD1	TRBJ2-1	TGCAGTGCTGGGACAGGGGGATACGAGCAGTTCTTC	CSAGTGGYEQFF
13	NA	TRBV5-4	NA	TRBJ2-1	TGTGCCGAGGGGGACGTAGAGGCCAATGAGCAGTTCTTC	CAEGDVEANEQFF
16	many	TRBV5-1	NA	TRBJ2-1	TGCGCCAGCAGCCCTACTACGGGCGACTTCTACAATGAGCAGTTCTTC	CASSPTTGDFYNEQFF
15	few	TRBV20-1	TRBD2	TRBJ2-5	TGCAGTGCCTGGACTAGCGGGGGGGCTAGGGAGACCCAGTACTTC	CSAWTSGGARETQYF
15	few	TRBV7-7	TRBD1	TRBJ2-1	TGTGCTAGCAGCACTCGGGACAGCTCCTACAATGAGCAGTTCTTC	CASSTRDSSYNEQFF
15	NA	TRBV5-1	NA	TRBJ1-1	TGCGCCAGCAGCTATTTACAAGGGGGGAACACTGAAGCTTTCTTT	CASSYLQGGNTEAFF
16	many	TRBV7-2	TRBD2	TRBJ2-7	TGTGCCAGCAGCGTCACTAGCGGGAGCCCTTTCTACGAGCAGTACTTC	CASSVTSGSPFYEQYF
18	NA	TRBV7-3	NA	TRBJ2-1	TGTGCCAGCAGCCCCGGGTTACGAGGGGATCCCCGCGGAGGTGAGCAGTTCTTC	CASSPGLRGDPRGGEQFF
11	NA	TRBV12-3/TRBV12-4	NA	TRBJ1-2	TGTGCCAGCGGACCCATCTATGGCTACACCTTC	CASGPIYGYTF